This T cell receptor (beta chain) was profiled in a study of T-cell memory formation after mild COVID-19. About this clonotype itself: Its antigen is unidentified.

TCRdb recomputed calls from the 5' RACE reads with MiXCR, one row per CDR3 protein. The sample yields roughly 250,000 distinct CDR3 sequences, around 15% seen once. General observations from the study: Pre-infection memory already had some responding clones, implying cross-reactive memory joined. Researchers could not confirm that second-wave clones peaking on day 37 targeted SARS-CoV-2. Shrinking CD4+ clones resided mostly in CM and EM, and CD8+ ones in EMRA. Clones shrinking from day 15 to 85 showed even CD4/CD8 mixes; later expanders tilted CD4+.

This receptor was obtained from a man younger than 30 who had mild COVID-19 (a few samples of this study predate the infection). Cell type and time point are not known. Sequenced material: PBMCs or a T cell subset sorted from them (not recorded which).

The CDR3 DNA sequence: TGCGCCAGCAGCTTGGGGAGCGGGATGCCCTACGAGCAGTACTTC. It specifies CASSLGSGMPYEQYF. The chain links TRBV5-1 to TRBJ2-7; 7 nucleotides line up with TRBD2. This CDR3 is built from 15 residues. The junction had 5 bases not matched to a gene; V was cut back by 0 bases and J by 2 bases. From germline, CDR1 is SGHRS and CDR2 YFSETQ.